The text below deals with one TCR beta chain. The antigen it recognizes is unknown. No base-level quality is on record; no much larger clone is a single base apart. From its cysteine to its phenylalanine, the CDR3 spans 16 amino acids. This entry keeps only the CDR3 DNA: 48 bases, framed from base 1. Relative to germline, V is 3 bases shorter and J is 0 bases shorter, with 15 bases between their ends. CDR1 and CDR2 are read off the germline V gene (reference sequence) as DFQATT and SNEGSKA. TCRbeta CDR3 regions were sequenced with the immunoSEQ Assay. After extraction, genomic DNA underwent amplification by bias-controlled multiplex PCR, followed by high-throughput sequencing. As for the authors' bioinformatics: To quantify the absolute abundance of every unique TCRbeta CDR3 region, sequences were collapsed and filtered. T cell fraction was estimated by normalizing TCRbeta template counts to usable DNA, which was measured by amplifying reference genes present in all nucleated cells. Repertoire TCRs were annotated as SARS-CoV-2-specific by exact matching of V gene, CDR3 amino acid sequence and J gene to a known reactive TCR set. The reference SARS-CoV-2 TCR set came from MIRA and was filtered for enrichment in COVID-19-positive ImmuneCODE repertoires, removing public or cross-reactive TCRs. Using the MIRA antigens, annotated TCRs were further analysed by specific ORF or by position within an ORF. Breadth was defined as the number of annotated unique rearrangements divided by the total number of unique productive rearrangements, and depth was defined as the summed frequency of the annotated unique rearrangements. Two-sided Wilcoxon rank-sum tests were applied when comparing TCR breadth between groups. Entries here come from immuneACCESS through TCRdb and include only in-frame sequences with V and J called. Some clones fail to appear in such tables; in the studies checked, an unresolved V gene covers under half of the shortfall, and the cause of the remainder is unknown. V and J calls and clone size are given by that table; D and trimming were obtained from the DNA. The sample contains 430,000 or so clones, about 93% of them found a single time. 9% to 15% of the sample lies in the top ten.

These data originate in a study of Ad26.COV2.S vaccination and SARS-CoV-2 variants (dated by TCRdb to the early 2020s). Notes on the research overall: Donors in the vaccine arm were drawn from COV1001, a phase I-IIa trial of Ad26.COV2.S in healthy adults that was multicentre, randomized, double-blind and placebo-controlled. Dosing of Ad26.COV2.S was intramuscular, at either 5x10^10 or 1x10^11 viral particles, delivered as one shot or as two shots spaced 56 days apart. Sequencing of the TCRbeta repertoire served to evaluate the specificity and breadth of SARS-CoV-2-reactive T cell receptors following Ad26.COV2.S vaccination. A total of 32 samples were included in the TCR-sequenced set, comprising around 19 Ad26.COV2.S vaccine recipients, 5 placebo recipients and 8 SARS-CoV-2 convalescent individuals. Trial participants were randomized into five groups of five, in which low-dose or high-dose Ad26.COV2.S was given once or twice, or placebo was given on both occasions. Investigators did not know the trial group allocation while performing experiments and assessing outcomes.

What the treatment or condition label conveys for this sample: roughly 19 received Ad26.COV2.S at low or high dose, single or two shots; roughly five received placebo; per-sample allocation not given. Repertoires of vaccine and placebo recipients were sequenced from samples collected on day 63 after the first injection. In Cohort 1b, roughly 26 adults aged 18-55 years were enrolled at a single site in Boston, USA, between 29 July and 7 August 2020. Ad26.COV2.S was a replication-incompetent adenovirus type 26 vector that expressed a prefusion-stabilized SARS-CoV-2 spike protein derived from the original Wuhan strain. Paper-wide results and their limitations: It was noted by the authors that total T cell responses may have been underestimated by the TCR breadth and depth analyses. Comparing responses between vaccine doses or regimens was not something the study was powered to do. Comparable non-spike TCR breadth was observed between vaccine and placebo recipients, consistent with only spike being contained in the vaccine. Higher spike-specific TCR breadth was observed in Ad26.COV2.S recipients than in placebo recipients (P = 0.0014). After vaccination, substantial breadth of spike-specific CD8+ and CD4+ T cell responses was reported.

Sequencing was performed on peripheral blood, taken in a trial of Ad26.COV2.S vaccine versus placebo. The TCR comes from a person between 18 and 65 years old who received the Ad26.COV2.S COVID-19 vaccine or a placebo. The V gene is TRBV20-1 and the J gene is TRBJ1-5; the D gene cannot be resolved reliably. Read as DNA, the sequence is TGCAGTGCTAGTTGGGCGGGCGGGTATAGCAATCAGCCCCAGCATTTT. The encoded protein is CSASWAGGYSNQPQHF.